The subject of this entry is one T cell receptor beta chain. The antigen remains undetermined. This specimen comes from a study of identical twins' blood T cells. Three pairs of healthy female monozygous twins were the donors. Trimming cost V 2 bases and J 11 bases, with 15 bases left between them. Germline CDR1 KGHSH, CDR2 LQKENI. The CDR3 is 13 residues long. Study results and limitations: Environmental influences on twin similarity could not be excluded.

Authors' analysis steps: Each donor had about 95,000 to nearly 550,000 clonotypes. From the 5' RACE reads, TCRdb called clonotypes with MiXCR, one entry per CDR3 protein. These V and J calls originate from TCRdb's pipeline instead of the authors' own analysis. The sample shows 300,000 to 400,000 distinct CDR3 sequences, about 28% of them seen only once. The sequence was collected from a woman aged 18-49 years in good health. The specimen sequenced was PBMCs. This chain connects TRBV18 to TRBJ1-1, with D tentatively TRBD1 (5 bases). In DNA, the CDR3 is TGTGCCAGCTCACCAAGCGAGGGGACGTATGCTTTCTTT. It is translated as CASSPSEGTYAFF.